The rows below give T cell receptor beta chains drawn from one sample of a study of T cell responses to AZD1222 COVID-19 vaccine. Assay used: immunoSEQ multiplex PCR; TCRdb lists only in-frame clones, some missing. The data show about 99,000 clones, with more than 90% seen just once and approximately 11% held by the top ten. Sequenced material: peripheral blood, taken on day 0 of AZD1222 vaccination. Receptors were obtained from an adult in good health. The CDR3 runs from the conserved cysteine through the conserved F or W. Each record gives: CDR3 length, V gene, J gene, D gene, CDR3 protein, CDR3 DNA. The D gene is left open where the match is weak.

cdr3_length: 16
v_call: TRBV6-2/TRBV6-3
j_call: TRBJ2-7
d_call: TRBD2
cdr3_aa: CASSYYRFGREGEQYF
cdr3_nt: TGTGCCAGCAGTTACTACCGGTTTGGGCGGGAGGGCGAGCAGTACTTC

cdr3_length: 15
v_call: TRBV6-5
j_call: TRBJ2-1
d_call: TRBD2
cdr3_aa: CASSYGLAGVNEQFF
cdr3_nt: TGTGCCAGCAGTTATGGACTAGCGGGGGTCAATGAGCAGTTCTTC

cdr3_length: 14
v_call: TRBV6-5
j_call: TRBJ1-6
d_call: .
cdr3_aa: CASTYTAYNSPLHF
cdr3_nt: TGTGCCAGCACTTATACGGCCTATAATTCACCCCTCCACTTT

cdr3_length: 16
v_call: TRBV4-3
j_call: TRBJ1-2
d_call: .
cdr3_aa: CASSQDLQGSQYGYTF
cdr3_nt: TGCGCCAGCAGCCAAGACCTCCAGGGTAGTCAGTATGGCTACACCTTC

cdr3_length: 15
v_call: TRBV29-1
j_call: TRBJ2-2
d_call: .
cdr3_aa: CSVIWGAGNTGELFF
cdr3_nt: TGCAGCGTCATATGGGGGGCAGGGAACACCGGGGAGCTGTTTTTT

cdr3_length: 16
v_call: TRBV13
j_call: TRBJ2-1
d_call: TRBD2
cdr3_aa: CASSSTLAGGRDEQFF
cdr3_nt: TGTGCCAGCAGCTCCACTCTAGCGGGGGGGAGGGATGAGCAGTTCTTC

cdr3_length: 19
v_call: TRBV21-1
j_call: TRBJ2-7
d_call: .
cdr3_aa: CASSNFRFDHRDHIYEQYF
cdr3_nt: TGTGCCAGCAGCAATTTTCGTTTTGACCACCGGGACCACATCTACGAGCAGTACTTC

cdr3_length: 15
v_call: TRBV27
j_call: TRBJ1-6
d_call: .
cdr3_aa: CASSLKSSYNSPLHF
cdr3_nt: TGTGCCAGCAGTTTAAAAAGCTCCTATAATTCACCCCTCCACTTT

cdr3_length: 14
v_call: TRBV19
j_call: TRBJ1-1
d_call: .
cdr3_aa: CASSMRRWGTEAFF
cdr3_nt: TGTGCCAGTAGTATGCGTCGCTGGGGCACTGAAGCTTTCTTT

cdr3_length: 12
v_call: TRBV5-1
j_call: TRBJ1-2
d_call: .
cdr3_aa: CASSLGADRYTF
cdr3_nt: TGCGCCAGCAGCCTGGGCGCGGATCGCTACACCTTC

cdr3_length: 13
v_call: TRBV6-5
j_call: TRBJ1-2
d_call: .
cdr3_aa: CASSSAPGNGYTF
cdr3_nt: TGTGCCAGCAGCTCAGCCCCCGGCAATGGCTACACCTTC

cdr3_length: 16
v_call: TRBV11-2
j_call: TRBJ1-2
d_call: TRBD1
cdr3_aa: CASSSLASGGVDGYTF
cdr3_nt: TGTGCCAGCAGCTCTTTGGCATCAGGGGGCGTAGATGGCTACACCTTC

cdr3_length: 14
v_call: TRBV27
j_call: TRBJ1-1
d_call: .
cdr3_aa: CASSLEGKGTEAFF
cdr3_nt: TGTGCCAGCAGTTTGGAGGGAAAAGGCACTGAAGCTTTCTTT

cdr3_length: 18
v_call: TRBV24-1
j_call: TRBJ2-5
d_call: TRBD1
cdr3_aa: CATSEWPRQGALSETQYF
cdr3_nt: TGTGCCACCAGTGAATGGCCTCGACAGGGGGCGCTTTCTGAGACCCAGTACTTC

cdr3_length: 16
v_call: TRBV19
j_call: TRBJ1-5
d_call: .
cdr3_aa: CASSIQGSGSNQPQHF
cdr3_nt: TGTGCCAGTAGTATACAGGGGAGTGGCAGCAATCAGCCCCAGCATTTT

cdr3_length: 18
v_call: TRBV25-1
j_call: TRBJ2-2
d_call: TRBD2
cdr3_aa: CASSEWPSGGAHTGELFF
cdr3_nt: TGTGCCAGCAGTGAATGGCCTAGCGGGGGGGCCCACACCGGGGAGCTGTTTTTT